This TCR beta chain was observed in a study of T cell repertoires in cytomegalovirus infection (dated by TCRdb to the late 2010s). Regarding the complete study: Because public TCR beta signatures pointed to carriage of CMV infection together with the matching HLA type, the HLA type of each donor mattered for the analysis.

TCRdb records Illumina HiSeq 1500 as the sequencer. TCRdb redid the processing of the public reads, applying fastp at Q25 and MiXCR, and retained in-frame beta chains. CDR3 protein duplicates are merged, each entry listing the most common genes and DNA. For this sample there are some 220,000 distinct CDR3 sequences; 6.5% appear just once. The ten largest account for about 6.3% of the sample. This clonotype has ten or more counts. It lacks a known antigen. Within one base of it there is no much larger clone, and no base qualities were kept. Overall study results and their limits: Cumulative frequency of public TCR beta family members discriminated carriers of CMV infection plus the relevant HLA type in this cohort and an independent roughly 330-donor cohort. The ex vivo response was dominated by HLA-C-restricted CMV-specific TCR beta clonotypes, which also provided the single most frequent clonotype in two of eight donors.

Counted from cysteine to phenylalanine, this CDR3 has 14 amino acids. Only the CDR3 region is kept as DNA, spanning 42 bases read in frame from base 1. CDR1 DFQATT and CDR2 SNEGSKA are derived from the germline V gene (reference sequence). V and J are truncated by 4 bases and 0 bases respectively, leaving an intervening sequence of 13 bases. The chain links TRBV20-1 with TRBJ2-7; no D gene is confidently identified. The sequenced sample consisted of PBMCs. This clonotype was obtained from a human donor in good health (CMV status not recorded). Some clones in this sample may be carry-over from other donors' samples. CDR3 protein: CSAITDLVSYEQYF. Here is the DNA: TGCAGTGCTATAACGGACCTTGTCTCCTACGAGCAGTACTTC.